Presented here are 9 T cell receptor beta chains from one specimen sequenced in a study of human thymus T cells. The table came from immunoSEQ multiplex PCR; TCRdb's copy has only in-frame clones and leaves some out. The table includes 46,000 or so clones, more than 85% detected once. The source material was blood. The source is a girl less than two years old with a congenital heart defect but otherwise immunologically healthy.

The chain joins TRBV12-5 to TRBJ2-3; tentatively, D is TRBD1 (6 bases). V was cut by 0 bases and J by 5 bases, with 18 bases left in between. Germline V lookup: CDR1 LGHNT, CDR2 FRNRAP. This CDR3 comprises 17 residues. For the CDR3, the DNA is TGTGCTAGTGGTTTGGTACGGGTTTTGGGGGCGGGAGATACGCAGTATTTT. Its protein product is CASGLVRVLGAGDTQYF.

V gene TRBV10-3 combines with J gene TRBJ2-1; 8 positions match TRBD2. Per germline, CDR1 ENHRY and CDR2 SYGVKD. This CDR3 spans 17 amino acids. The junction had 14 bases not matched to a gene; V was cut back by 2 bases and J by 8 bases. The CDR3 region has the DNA TGTGCCATCAGTGAGACCGTATCCGGGACTAGTAACGATGAGCAGTTCTTC. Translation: CAISETVSGTSNDEQFF.

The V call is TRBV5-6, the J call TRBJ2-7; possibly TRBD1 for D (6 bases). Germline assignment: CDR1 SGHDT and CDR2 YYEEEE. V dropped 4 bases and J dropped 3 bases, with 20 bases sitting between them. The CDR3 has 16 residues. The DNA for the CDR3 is TGTGCCAGCAGCCTGCCAGGGGACCTTTTGAACTACGAGCAGTACTTC. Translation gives CASSLPGDLLNYEQYF. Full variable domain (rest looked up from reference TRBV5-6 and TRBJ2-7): DAGVTQSPTHLIKTRGQQVTLRCSPKSGHDTVSWYQQALGQGPQFIFQYYEEEERQRGNFPDRFSGHQFPNYSSELNVNALLLGDSALYLCASSLPGDLLNYEQYFGPGTRLTVT.

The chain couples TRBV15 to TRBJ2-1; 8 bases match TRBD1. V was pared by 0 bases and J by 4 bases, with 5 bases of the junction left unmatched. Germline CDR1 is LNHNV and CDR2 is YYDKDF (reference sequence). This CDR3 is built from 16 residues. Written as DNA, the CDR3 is TGTGCCACCAGCAGAGATGGACAGGGATCATACAATGAGCAGTTCTTC. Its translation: CATSRDGQGSYNEQFF.

CDR3 residues: CATSISLLYGYTF. CDR3 sequence (DNA): TGTGCCACCAGCATCAGTTTGCTCTATGGCTACACCTTC. The chain uses TRBV15 and TRBJ1-2; D is undetermined. The V end lost 4 bases, the J end lost 4 bases, and 10 bases lay between the germline ends. Germline-derived CDR1 and CDR2 are LNHNV and YYDKDF (reference sequence). This CDR3 is built from 13 residues.

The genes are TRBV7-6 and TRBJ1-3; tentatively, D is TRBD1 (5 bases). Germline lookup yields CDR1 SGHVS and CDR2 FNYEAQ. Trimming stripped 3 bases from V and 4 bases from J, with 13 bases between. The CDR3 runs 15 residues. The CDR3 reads CASSFQGAGGNTIYF. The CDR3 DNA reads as TGTGCCAGCAGCTTCCAGGGCGCGGGAGGAAACACCATATATTTT.

For the CDR3, the DNA is TGCGCCAGCAGCTACCACAGGAACACTGAAGCTTTCTTT. This sequence encodes CASSYHRNTEAFF. V gene TRBV5-1 combines with J gene TRBJ1-1; D remains ambiguous. Germline V lookup: CDR1 SGHRS, CDR2 YFSETQ. The V end lost 3 bases, the J end lost 1 base, and 7 bases lay between the germline ends. This CDR3 has 13 residues.

In DNA, the CDR3 is TGTGCCAGCAGAACCCCATCAGCGGGAGTTAACAATGAGCAGTTCTTC. Protein sequence: CASRTPSAGVNNEQFF. The chain links TRBV7-2 to TRBJ2-1; TRBD2 aligns across 8 bases. Per germline, CDR1 SGHTA and CDR2 FQGNSA. With V trimmed by 6 bases and J by 5 bases, 12 bases remained unmatched. The CDR3 is 16 amino acids.

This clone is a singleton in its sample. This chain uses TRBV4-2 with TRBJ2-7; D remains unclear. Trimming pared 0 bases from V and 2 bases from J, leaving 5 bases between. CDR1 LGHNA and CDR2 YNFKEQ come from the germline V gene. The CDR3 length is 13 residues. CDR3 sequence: CASSQDTAYEQYF. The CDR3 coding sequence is TGTGCCAGCAGCCAAGATACGGCCTACGAGCAGTACTTC.